The 26 T cell receptor beta chains below come from one sample, sequenced in a study of monozygotic twins with inflammatory bowel disease. TCRdb re-called the 5' RACE reads and shows each CDR3 protein once, DNA omitted. This table holds 200,000 to 250,000 distinct CDR3 sequences. Sequenced: blood. These TCRs come from a human donor with ulcerative colitis or Crohn's disease, or a healthy co-twin of an affected twin (not recorded which).

The CDR3 reads CASDRDTEAFF. The rearrangement uses TRBV19 and TRBJ1-1; TCRdb designates TRBD1, a call that cannot be tested without DNA. CDR3 length equals 11 residues. Germline V gene data show CDR1 as LNHDA and CDR2 as SQIVND (reference sequence).

This rearrangement joins TRBV20-1 to TRBJ2-1; the TRBD1 assignment by TCRdb is unverifiable without DNA. CDR1 and CDR2 (germline): DFQATT, SNEGSKA (reference sequence). The CDR3 is made up of 17 amino acids. CDR3 loop: CSAIWDSLASSYNEQFF.

This chain joins TRBV29-1 and TRBJ1-5. The CDR3 is made up of 13 amino acids. Per the germline V gene, CDR1 is SQVTM and CDR2 is ANQGSEA. CDR3 loop: CSAAGSDNQPQHF.

The rearrangement uses TRBV3-1 and TRBJ1-1. This CDR3 has 13 amino acids. CDR1 is LGHDT, CDR2 YNNKEL, per germline (reference sequence). CDR3 protein: CASSQDGRSEAFF. Full variable domain (remainder filled in from reference TRBV3-1 and TRBJ1-1): DTAVSQTPKYLVTQMGNDKSIKCEQNLGHDTMYWYKQDSKKFLKIMFSYNNKELIINETVPNRFSPKSPDKAHLNLHINSLELGDSAVYFCASSQDGRSEAFFGQGTRLTVV.

The rearrangement joins TRBV5-1 to TRBJ2-1; the TCRdb call, TRBD2, lacks DNA for checking. The CDR3 contains 14 residues. Germline values: CDR1 SGHRS, CDR2 YFSETQ. CDR3 in amino acids: CASSLVGEGSEQFF.

The rearrangement links TRBV6-5 to TRBJ2-1; absent DNA, TCRdb's TRBD2 call cannot be checked. This CDR3 spans 13 amino acids. Germline CDR1 and CDR2: MNHEY and SVGAGI. This CDR3 is CASSYLGLGEQFF.

V and J are TRBV3-1 and TRBJ2-3; TCRdb's D gene call, TRBD2, goes unchecked for lack of DNA. This CDR3 region has 16 residues. CDR1 is LGHDT and CDR2 is YNNKEL in the germline V gene (reference sequence). The CDR3 sequence is CASSPLLAGLGEAQYF.

The J gene is TRBJ2-2, the V gene TRBV5-6; the TCRdb D gene call, TRBD2, has no DNA to confirm it. The CDR3 runs to 15 residues. Germline V gives CDR1 SGHDT, CDR2 YYEEEE. CDR3 region: CASSLFSGVAGELFF. The variable domain in full, completed from reference TRBV5-6 and TRBJ2-2, reads DAGVTQSPTHLIKTRGQQVTLRCSPKSGHDTVSWYQQALGQGPQFIFQYYEEEERQRGNFPDRFSGHQFPNYSSELNVNALLLGDSALYLCASSLFSGVAGELFFGEGSRLTVL.

The rearrangement joins TRBV7-9 to TRBJ2-2; TCRdb reports TRBD2, a call that lacks DNA to check it against. CDR3 length equals 17 residues. Germline V gives CDR1 SEHNR, CDR2 FQNEAQ (reference sequence). This chain's CDR3 is CASSPGASGGYTGELFF.

The J gene is TRBJ1-1, the V gene TRBV4-1; TCRdb calls TRBD1, which cannot be checked without DNA. CDR1 and CDR2 from the germline V gene are MGHRA and YSYEKL. The CDR3 consists of 16 residues. CDR3 sequence: CASSPPRPGPNTEAFF.

This chain's CDR3 is CASRAEPNTEAFF. The chain is built from TRBV7-3 and TRBJ1-1. Germline-derived CDR1 and CDR2 are SGHTA and FQGTGA. The length of the CDR3 is 13 residues.

This chain links TRBV9 with TRBJ1-3; TCRdb gives TRBD1 as the D gene, but with no DNA this cannot be confirmed. The CDR3 is made up of 14 amino acids. Germline V gene data show CDR1 as SGDLS and CDR2 as YYNGEE. CDR3 in amino acids: CASSVGQGVYTIYF.

This chain joins TRBV27 and TRBJ2-7; TCRdb indicates TRBD2, and absent DNA this call remains unverified. The germline V gene encodes CDR1 MNHEY and CDR2 SMNVEV (reference sequence). The CDR3 covers 14 residues. The CDR3 reads CASSRTSGTYEQYF.

The chain is built from TRBV5-1 and TRBJ1-1. The CDR3 runs to 15 residues. The germline V gene encodes CDR1 SGHRS and CDR2 YFSETQ. This CDR3 is CASSLDLGLNTEAFF.

V gene TRBV10-3 combines with J gene TRBJ2-1; there is no DNA to check the TCRdb D call of TRBD1. This CDR3 is built from 13 residues. Germline V gene sequence: CDR1 ENHRY, CDR2 SYGVKD. CDR3 in amino acids: CAISWDRENEQFF.

The CDR3 spells CAIRTSGGANTEAFF. This sequence joins TRBV10-3 and TRBJ1-1. The CDR3 contains 15 residues. The germline V gene encodes CDR1 ENHRY and CDR2 SYGVKD.

This chain joins TRBV3-1 and TRBJ1-1; the D call from TCRdb, TRBD1, cannot be confirmed without DNA. CDR1 and CDR2 from the germline V gene are LGHDT and YNNKEL (reference sequence). This CDR3 has 15 amino acids. CDR3 in amino acids: CASTRGGHLNTEAFF.

The CDR3 region is CASRPNDRGGNQPQHF. The chain combines TRBV12-3 or TRBV12-4 with TRBJ1-5; TCRdb names TRBD1, which stays unverified in the absence of DNA. The CDR3 is made up of 16 amino acids.

This chain links TRBV5-1 with TRBJ1-2. Germline V gene sequence: CDR1 SGHRS, CDR2 YFSETQ. The CDR3 runs to 14 residues. The CDR3 protein is CASSSNPVDYGYTF.

The chain carries TRBV12-3 or TRBV12-4 and TRBJ1-1. The CDR3 is 12 amino acids. The CDR3 protein is CASSLGADEAFF.

The V gene is TRBV18, the J gene TRBJ2-5. The CDR3 has 11 residues. Germline V gives CDR1 KGHSH, CDR2 LQKENI. The CDR3 protein is CASSARETQYF.

The rearrangement links TRBV7-2 to TRBJ2-7; absent DNA, TCRdb's TRBD1 call cannot be checked. Looked up from germline, CDR1 is SGHTA and CDR2 is FQGNSA. This CDR3 contains 15 residues. The CDR3: CASSLRGGVTYEQYF.

The chain recombines TRBV27 with TRBJ2-2; with no DNA, the TCRdb D assignment of TRBD1 cannot be verified. This CDR3 spans 15 amino acids. Per the germline V gene, CDR1 is MNHEY and CDR2 is SMNVEV (reference sequence). CDR3 amino acids: CASRPGQGNSGELFF.

CDR3 residues: CASSQGGNSGSPKGAYNEQFF. V usage is TRBV4-1 and J usage is TRBJ2-1; TCRdb lists TRBD2, though no DNA is available to test this call. This CDR3 has 21 amino acids. Germline CDR1 MGHRA, CDR2 YSYEKL.

The CDR3: CASSIWNTGELFF. This chain uses TRBV19 with TRBJ2-2. Germline V gene data show CDR1 as LNHDA and CDR2 as SQIVND (reference sequence). The CDR3 has 13 amino acids.

The rearrangement joins TRBV20-1 to TRBJ2-3; TCRdb picks TRBD2, but there is no DNA to check that call. There are 15 residues in the CDR3. In germline, CDR1 is DFQATT, CDR2 SNEGSKA (reference sequence). This CDR3 is CSAIPGLGSADTQYF.